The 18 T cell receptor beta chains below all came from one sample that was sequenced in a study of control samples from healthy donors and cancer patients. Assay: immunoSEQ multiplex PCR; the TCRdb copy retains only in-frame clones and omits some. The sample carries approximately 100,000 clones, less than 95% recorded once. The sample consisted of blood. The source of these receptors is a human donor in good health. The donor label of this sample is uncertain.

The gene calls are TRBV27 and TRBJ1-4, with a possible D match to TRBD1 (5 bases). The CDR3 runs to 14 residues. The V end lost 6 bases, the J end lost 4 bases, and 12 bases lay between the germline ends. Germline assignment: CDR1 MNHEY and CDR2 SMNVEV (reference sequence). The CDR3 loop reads CASSPGNSNEKLFF. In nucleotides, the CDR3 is TGTGCCAGCAGCCCAGGGAACAGTAATGAAAAACTGTTTTTT.

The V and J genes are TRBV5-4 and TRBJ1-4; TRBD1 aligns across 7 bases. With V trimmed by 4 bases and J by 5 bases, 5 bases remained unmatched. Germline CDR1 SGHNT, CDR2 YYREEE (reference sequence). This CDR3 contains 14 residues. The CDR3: CASSRGQNNEKLFF. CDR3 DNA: TGTGCCAGCAGCCGGGGACAGAACAATGAAAAACTGTTTTTT.

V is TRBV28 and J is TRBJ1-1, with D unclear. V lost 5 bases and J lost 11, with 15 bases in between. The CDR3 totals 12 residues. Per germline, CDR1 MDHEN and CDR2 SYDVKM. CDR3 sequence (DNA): TGTGCCAGCAGTGCCGGAAAGGTAACTGCTTTCTTT. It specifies CASSAGKVTAFF.

In nucleotides, the CDR3 is TGTGCCAGCAGTTCCGGGACAGCAAGCTCCTACGAGCAGTACTTC. It is translated as CASSSGTASSYEQYF. V usage is TRBV6-5 and J usage is TRBJ2-7; 7 bases are a match to TRBD1. The germline gives CDR1 MNHEY, CDR2 SVGAGI. J lost 0 bases, V lost 4 bases, and 6 bases had no gene match. The CDR3 sequence is 15 residues long.

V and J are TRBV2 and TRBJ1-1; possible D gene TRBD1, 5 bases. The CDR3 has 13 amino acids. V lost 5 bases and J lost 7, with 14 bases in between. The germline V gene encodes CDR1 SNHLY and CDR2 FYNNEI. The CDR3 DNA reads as TGTGCCAGCAGTCCTGGACGGGACCTTGAAGCTTTCTTT. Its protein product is CASSPGRDLEAFF.

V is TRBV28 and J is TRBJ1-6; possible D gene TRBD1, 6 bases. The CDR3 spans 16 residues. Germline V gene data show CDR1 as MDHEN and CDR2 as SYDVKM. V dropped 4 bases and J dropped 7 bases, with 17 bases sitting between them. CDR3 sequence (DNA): TGTGCCAGCAGTTCCCCCCGGGGGGCCTCAAATTCACCCCTCCACTTT. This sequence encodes CASSSPRGASNSPLHF.

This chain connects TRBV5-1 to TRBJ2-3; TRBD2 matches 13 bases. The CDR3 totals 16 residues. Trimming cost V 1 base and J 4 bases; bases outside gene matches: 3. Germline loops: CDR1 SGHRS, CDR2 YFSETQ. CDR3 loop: CASSLTLAGGPDTQYF. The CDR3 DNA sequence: TGCGCCAGCAGCTTGACACTAGCGGGGGGGCCAGATACGCAGTATTTT.

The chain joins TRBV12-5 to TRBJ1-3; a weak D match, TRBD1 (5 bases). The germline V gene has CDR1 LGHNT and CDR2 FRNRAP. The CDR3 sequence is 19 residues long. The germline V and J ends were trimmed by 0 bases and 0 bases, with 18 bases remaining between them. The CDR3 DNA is TGTGCTAGTGGTTTGGTACGGAAGGGGAGCCTAGGCTCTGGAAACACCATATATTTT. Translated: CASGLVRKGSLGSGNTIYF.

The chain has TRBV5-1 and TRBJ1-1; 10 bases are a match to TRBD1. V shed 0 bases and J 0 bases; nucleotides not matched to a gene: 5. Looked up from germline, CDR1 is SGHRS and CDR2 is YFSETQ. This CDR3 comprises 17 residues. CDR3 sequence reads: CASSLVGTGVMNTEAFF. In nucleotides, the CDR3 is TGCGCCAGCAGCTTGGTAGGGACAGGGGTTATGAACACTGAAGCTTTCTTT.

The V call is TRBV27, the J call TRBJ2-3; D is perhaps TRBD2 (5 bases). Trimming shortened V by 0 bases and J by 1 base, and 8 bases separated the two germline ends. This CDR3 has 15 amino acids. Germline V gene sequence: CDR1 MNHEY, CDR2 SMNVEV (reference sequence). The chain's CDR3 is CASSLSDFRTDTQYF. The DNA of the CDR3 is TGTGCCAGCAGTTTATCGGACTTCCGCACAGATACGCAGTATTTT.

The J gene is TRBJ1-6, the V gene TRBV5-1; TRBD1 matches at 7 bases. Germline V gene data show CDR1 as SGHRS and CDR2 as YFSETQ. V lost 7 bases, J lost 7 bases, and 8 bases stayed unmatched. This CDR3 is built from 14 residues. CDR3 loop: CASAEGARNSPLHF. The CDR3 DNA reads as TGCGCCAGCGCCGAGGGGGCGCGGAATTCACCCCTCCACTTT.

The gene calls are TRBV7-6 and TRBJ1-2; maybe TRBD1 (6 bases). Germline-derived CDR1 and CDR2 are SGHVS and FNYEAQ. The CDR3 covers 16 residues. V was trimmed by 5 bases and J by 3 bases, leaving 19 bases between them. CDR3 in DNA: TGTGCCAGCAGCCAAGCCCCCGACAGGCCATACTATGGCTACACCTTC. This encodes CASSQAPDRPYYGYTF.

CDR3 sequence: CASSLSSGDTYEQYF. CDR3 sequence (DNA): TGTGCCAGCAGCTTATCTAGCGGGGACACCTACGAGCAGTACTTC. The genes are TRBV7-2 and TRBJ2-7, with 9 bases identical to TRBD2. The CDR3 is 15 residues long. Trimming removed 2 bases from V and 2 bases from J; junction bases left unmatched: 4. The germline V gene encodes CDR1 SGHTA and CDR2 FQGNSA.

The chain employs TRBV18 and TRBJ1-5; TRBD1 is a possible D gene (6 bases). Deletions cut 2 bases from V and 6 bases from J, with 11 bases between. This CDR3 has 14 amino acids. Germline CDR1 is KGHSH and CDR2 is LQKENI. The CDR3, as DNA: TGTGCCAGCTCACCAACAGGGCCGGGTCAGCCCCAGCATTTT. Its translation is CASSPTGPGQPQHF.

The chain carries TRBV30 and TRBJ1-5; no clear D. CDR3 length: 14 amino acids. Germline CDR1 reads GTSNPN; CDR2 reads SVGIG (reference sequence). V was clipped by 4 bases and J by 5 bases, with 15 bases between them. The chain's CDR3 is CAWNKDLNHQPQHF. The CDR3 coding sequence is TGTGCCTGGAACAAGGACCTAAACCATCAGCCCCAGCATTTT.

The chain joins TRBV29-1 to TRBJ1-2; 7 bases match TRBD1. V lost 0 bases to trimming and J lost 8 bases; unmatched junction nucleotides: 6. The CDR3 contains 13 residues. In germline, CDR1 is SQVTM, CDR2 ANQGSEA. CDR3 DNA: TGCAGCGTTGAAGATAGGCAGGGGGAAGGCTACACCTTC. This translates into CSVEDRQGEGYTF.

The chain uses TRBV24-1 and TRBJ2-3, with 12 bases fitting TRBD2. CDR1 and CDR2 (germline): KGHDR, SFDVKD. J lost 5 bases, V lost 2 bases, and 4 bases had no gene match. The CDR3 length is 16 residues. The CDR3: CATSDWTSGELDTQYF. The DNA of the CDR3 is TGTGCCACCAGTGATTGGACTAGCGGGGAACTAGATACGCAGTATTTT.

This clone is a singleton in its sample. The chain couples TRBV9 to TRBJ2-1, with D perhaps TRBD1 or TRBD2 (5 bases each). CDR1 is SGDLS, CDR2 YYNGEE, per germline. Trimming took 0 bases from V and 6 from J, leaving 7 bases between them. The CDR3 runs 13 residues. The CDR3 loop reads CASSVGGANEQFF. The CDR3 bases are TGTGCCAGCAGCGTAGGAGGGGCCAATGAGCAGTTCTTC.